The clone carrying this T cell receptor beta chain was seen a few times. Its target is unknown. Isolation of CD4+ naive, central memory, regulatory and stem cell-like memory cells was achieved by sorting via CD45RO/CCR7/CD25/CD127/CD95/CD27. This record belongs to a study of beta chain features in type 1 diabetes. General study results and limits: Naive, central memory and Treg TCRB repertoires appeared more alike in patients than in healthy donors. Any HLA effect on TCRB rearrangement was left unresolved by small sub-analyses. There was a moderate but significant shortening of TCRB CDR3s in all four CD4+ subsets of Type 1 diabetes patients.

Sequenced material consisted of expressed TCRB transcripts (all of the isolated RNA was reverse transcribed). Using immunoSEQ multiplex PCR, the repertoire was profiled, and TCRdb retains in-frame clones only, with some absent. The sample contains about 900,000 clones, roughly a sixth of which appear only once. V was clipped by 5 bases and J by 1 base; unmatched bases: 7. The CDR3 has 15 residues. Germline CDR1 is MDHEN and CDR2 is SYDVKM. The receptor's source is a woman aged 18-30 years in good health. Sequencing input: naive CD4+ T cells from blood. This rearrangement joins TRBV28 to TRBJ2-7; 8 bases line up with TRBD2. CDR3 DNA sequence: TGTGCCAGCAGTCCGTTGGCGGGGGGATCCTACGAGCAGTACTTC. Amino acid sequence: CASSPLAGGSYEQYF.